A selection of T cell receptor beta chains follows, all from one sample in a study of T-cell memory formation after mild COVID-19. TCRdb ran MiXCR on the 5' RACE reads and lists one entry per CDR3 protein. The data contain roughly 150,000 distinct CDR3 sequences, approximately 14% of them singletons. The sample taken for sequencing was PBMCs or a T cell subset sorted from them (not recorded which). All receptors derive from an adult woman who had mild COVID-19 (a few samples of this study predate the infection). Cell type and time point are not known. The CDR3 runs from the conserved cysteine through the conserved F or W. D genes are given only for firm matches. Size tells how often a clone was seen (once, few, many) or the class of an expanded clone, and some rows leave it out.

clone_size	v_call	j_call	d_call	cdr3_nt	cdr3_aa
-	TRBV21-1	TRBJ2-1	-	TGTGCCAGCAGCAAAGCGCGAAAGAGACTAGCGGCCTCCTACAATGAGCAGTTCTTC	CASSKARKRLAASYNEQFF
-	TRBV2	TRBJ1-6	-	TGTGCCAGCAGTGTACAGGAGGATAATTCACCCCTCCACTTT	CASSVQEDNSPLHF
-	TRBV19	TRBJ1-2	-	TGTGCCAGTTCCCCTTGGCAGAGGTATGGCTACACCTTC	CASSPWQRYGYTF
few	TRBV4-2	TRBJ2-2	TRBD2	TGTGCCAGCAGCCAAGATCTAGCGGGAGGGCGAACCGGGGAGCTGTTTTTT	CASSQDLAGGRTGELFF
many	TRBV20-1	TRBJ2-5	-	TGCAGTGCTAGAGATTCGTCCACAGCCGGCGAGACCCAGTACTTC	CSARDSSTAGETQYF
few	TRBV7-8	TRBJ1-5	-	TGTGCCAGCAGCACAGGGACTGGGCCAGGTCAGCCCCAGCATTTT	CASSTGTGPGQPQHF
-	TRBV29-1	TRBJ2-1	TRBD1	TGCAGCGTCTGGGACAGGGCCAACAATGAGCAGTTCTTC	CSVWDRANNEQFF
many	TRBV7-2	TRBJ2-3	-	TGTGCCAGCAGCTCCACAGATACGCAGTATTTT	CASSSTDTQYF
few	TRBV3-1	TRBJ2-5	TRBD1	TGTGCCAGCAGTGATTATAGGACAGGGCACAAAGAGACCCAGTACTTC	CASSDYRTGHKETQYF
few	TRBV20-1	TRBJ2-2	TRBD1	TGCAGTGCTAGGAAGCCAGGGGGCAGGACCATGACCGGGGAGCTGTTTTTT	CSARKPGGRTMTGELFF
few	TRBV9	TRBJ2-2	-	TGTGCCAGCAGCGTAGCGCAACTCGCGAACACCGGGGAGCTGTTTTTT	CASSVAQLANTGELFF
-	TRBV7-6	TRBJ2-5	-	TGTGCCAGCACACCTCCCCGGGGACCCAAGACCCAGTACTTC	CASTPPRGPKTQYF
-	TRBV11-3	TRBJ1-1	-	TGTGCCAGCAGCCACCGAGGGGGGCCCACTGAAGCTTTCTTT	CASSHRGGPTEAFF
many	TRBV3-1	TRBJ2-3	TRBD1	TGTGCCAGCAGCCGCGGGACAGGGGAGGCAGATACGCAGTATTTT	CASSRGTGEADTQYF
few	TRBV5-1	TRBJ2-5	-	TGCGCCAGCAGCTTGAATTGGTACGGGGCCCAAGAGACCCAGTACTTC	CASSLNWYGAQETQYF
few	TRBV7-8	TRBJ1-1	TRBD1	TGTGCCAGCAGCCCCCGGGACAGTCACACTGAAGCTTTCTTT	CASSPRDSHTEAFF
once	TRBV7-2	TRBJ2-1	-	TGTGACAGCAGCTTTCAGCTAGCTTCCTACAATGAGCAGTTCTTC	CDSSFQLASYNEQFF
-	TRBV15	TRBJ2-7	-	TGTGCCACCAGCAGAGGAACGCAGGGGGGCTACGAGCAGTACTTC	CATSRGTQGGYEQYF
-	TRBV6-5	TRBJ2-7	-	TGTGCCAGCAGTTACTCGACCTTGGGCTACGAGCAGTACTTC	CASSYSTLGYEQYF
many	TRBV18	TRBJ1-1	TRBD1	TGTGCCAGCTCACCGGACAGGGTCAACACTGAAGCTTTCTTT	CASSPDRVNTEAFF
many	TRBV5-1	TRBJ2-7	-	TGTGCCAGCAGCTCCCAGGGGTACGAGCAGTACTTC	CASSSQGYEQYF
few	TRBV12-3/TRBV12-4	TRBJ2-5	-	TGTGCCAGCAGTTTAGCAAGTTCAGGGAAAGAGACCCAGTACTTC	CASSLASSGKETQYF
few	TRBV9	TRBJ2-2	TRBD2	TGTGCCAGCAGCGTAGCTTACCTAGCGGTGGGCACCGGGGAGCTGTTTTTT	CASSVAYLAVGTGELFF
few	TRBV5-1	TRBJ2-7	TRBD1	TGCGCCAGCAGCTTCGGGACAGGGCTATACGAGCAGTACTTC	CASSFGTGLYEQYF
many	TRBV29-1	TRBJ2-7	-	TGCAGCGTCCTGGCGACTGAGGCCTACGAGCAGTACTTC	CSVLATEAYEQYF
-	TRBV29-1	TRBJ2-5	-	TGCAGCGTTGGTCTAAGGGGGGGACAAGATACCCAGTACTTC	CSVGLRGGQDTQYF
few	TRBV7-9	TRBJ2-7	-	TGTGCCAGCAGCTTAATGTGGAGCTCCTACGAGCAGTACTTC	CASSLMWSSYEQYF
-	TRBV2	TRBJ2-1	TRBD2	TGTGCCAGCAGTGTAACCTCGGGGCGGGAGAACGGCAATGAGCAGTTCTTC	CASSVTSGRENGNEQFF
few	TRBV11-2	TRBJ2-3	-	TGTGCCAGCAGCTTCACCAGCGGAGATACGCAGTATTTT	CASSFTSGDTQYF
many	TRBV7-2	TRBJ2-3	-	TGTGCCAGCAGCTTAGGTCGGACAGATACGCAGTATTTT	CASSLGRTDTQYF
many	TRBV7-9	TRBJ2-3	-	TGTGCCAGCAGCTCTTTTGGCAGTCTTAGCGCAGATACGCAGTATTTT	CASSSFGSLSADTQYF
few	TRBV2	TRBJ1-5	-	TGTGCCAGCAGAGATTCCCAGCCCCAGCATTTT	CASRDSQPQHF
-	TRBV18	TRBJ2-3	-	TGTGCCAGCTCATCCTACAGACTAGAGAGCACAGATACGCAGTATTTT	CASSSYRLESTDTQYF
-	TRBV29-1	TRBJ2-1	-	TGCAGCGTTGAAACGGGGGCTGGGGTAGGTGAGCAGTTCTTC	CSVETGAGVGEQFF
-	TRBV27	TRBJ2-1	-	TGTGCCAGCAGTTTATCAAGGTACAATGAGCAGTTCTTC	CASSLSRYNEQFF
-	TRBV7-2	TRBJ2-3	-	TGTGCCAGCAGCTTAAGTCCTGCGCAGTATTTT	CASSLSPAQYF
-	TRBV2	TRBJ2-1	-	TGTGCCAGCAGTGATAGCTTCTTC	CASSDSFF
-	TRBV27	TRBJ1-2	TRBD1	TGTGCCAGCAGTCCCCGGGACAGTAGTCAATACAATGGCTACACCTTC	CASSPRDSSQYNGYTF
-	TRBV11-2	TRBJ2-7	TRBD2	TGTGCCACCTCACTAGCGACGGGGCAGTACTTC	CATSLATGQYF
few	TRBV5-1	TRBJ2-3	TRBD2	TGCGCCAGCAGCTTGGGGTTGGCGGGGGACTCCACAGATACGCAGTATTTT	CASSLGLAGDSTDTQYF
-	TRBV24-1	TRBJ2-1	-	TGTGCCACCTCTGGCGGAGTCTCCTACAATGAGCAGTTCTTC	CATSGGVSYNEQFF
-	TRBV29-1	TRBJ2-7	-	TGCAGCGTTAGGCAGGGTGCCAGCGAGCAGTACTTC	CSVRQGASEQYF
-	TRBV24-1	TRBJ2-6	-	TGTGCCACCAGTGAAGGGCGGGGGGCCAACGTCCTGACTTTC	CATSEGRGANVLTF
-	TRBV25-1	TRBJ1-5	-	TGTGCCAGCGGCCGATTCGCGGGGGGGCAAGGCAATCAGCCCCAGCATTTT	CASGRFAGGQGNQPQHF
few	TRBV4-1	TRBJ2-2	TRBD1	TGCGCCAGCAGCCTCCGACAGGGGGCTATGGTCGGGGAGCTGTTTTTT	CASSLRQGAMVGELFF
-	TRBV6-5	TRBJ2-4	-	TGTGCCAGCAGCCCCGGTGTGAGTTCAACCAAAAACATTCAGTACTTC	CASSPGVSSTKNIQYF
-	TRBV24-1	TRBJ2-5	-	TGTGCCACCTCTCTGACCGCATCGTCGAGGCAAGAGACCCAGTACTTC	CATSLTASSRQETQYF
-	TRBV5-1	TRBJ2-3	TRBD2	TGCGCCAGCAGCTCCAGCGGGAGGGTGACAGATACGCAGTATTTT	CASSSSGRVTDTQYF
few	TRBV7-7	TRBJ2-5	TRBD2	TGTGCCAGCGGGGGGGGACAAGAGACCCAGTACTTC	CASGGGQETQYF
few	TRBV9	TRBJ1-1	-	TGTGCCAGCAGCGTAGAGGGTTTGGTCACTGAAGCTTTCTTT	CASSVEGLVTEAFF
-	TRBV9	TRBJ2-3	-	TGTGCCAGCAGCGTAGCGGGAAGCACAGATACGCAGTATTTT	CASSVAGSTDTQYF
-	TRBV12-3/TRBV12-4	TRBJ2-3	-	TGTGCCAGCAGTTCGGACGGCGTTGAGAGGGATACGCAGTATTTT	CASSSDGVERDTQYF